Presented here are 26 T cell receptor beta chains from one specimen sequenced in a study of post-analysis software for immune sequencing data. Study results and caveats: Controls showed lower frequencies than patients for four to six TRBV segments, and TRBV5-6, TRBV5-1 and TRBV20-1 were among these.

Which antigens these TCRs recognize remains unknown. Unique molecular identifiers were present in the TCR beta cDNA libraries. Each CDR3 protein gets one entry after TCRdb re-called the PCR reads with MiXCR. The sample includes some 690,000 distinct CDR3 sequences, around 27% seen only once; the top ten take roughly 0.53%. Material: blood. These receptor sequences come from a girl between 5 and 17 years old with multiple sclerosis.

This clonotype was seen only a few times. V is TRBV12-3 or TRBV12-4 and J is TRBJ1-1, with D possibly TRBD1 on 5 matching bases. This CDR3 spans 15 amino acids. V dropped 1 base and J dropped 5 bases, with 14 bases sitting between them. In DNA, the CDR3 is TGTGCCAGCAGTTTAGGCCCCGCAGGGAGGACTGAAGCTTTCTTT. It codes for CASSLGPAGRTEAFF.

V is TRBV7-2 and J is TRBJ2-5, with D possibly called TRBD1 or TRBD2 (5 bases each). V gave up 5 bases and J gave up 2 bases, with 12 bases separating them. CDR1 and CDR2 from the germline V gene are SGHTA and FQGNSA. CDR3 length equals 14 residues. Here the CDR3 reads CASSGTALQETQYF. In nucleotides, the CDR3 is TGTGCCAGCAGCGGGACGGCATTACAAGAGACCCAGTACTTC.

In this sample, this clonotype turned up a few times. This rearrangement joins TRBV6-5 to TRBJ2-7; D might be TRBD2 (6 bases). The CDR3 consists of 14 residues. Trimming removed 6 bases at V and 3 bases at J, with 15 bases between. Germline lookup yields CDR1 MNHEY and CDR2 SVGAGI. In DNA form, the CDR3 reads TGTGCCAGCAGGTCCGGGAGCCGGGACTACGAGCAGTACTTC. It codes for CASRSGSRDYEQYF.

This clonotype has a count of ten or more. J is TRBJ2-3 and V is TRBV5-1, with TRBD2 matching over 11 bases. With 3 bases clipped from V and 3 bases from J, the junction kept 3 bases outside the gene matches. Germline V gene data show CDR1 as SGHRS and CDR2 as YFSETQ. The CDR3 extends over 15 amino acids. For the CDR3, the DNA is TGCGCCAGCAGCTCCGGGACTAGCGGTACAGATACGCAGTATTTT. It encodes CASSSGTSGTDTQYF.

This chain uses TRBV9 with TRBJ1-1; D unresolved. The CDR3 loop spans 13 amino acids. V was shortened by 2 bases and J by 5 bases, with 10 bases between the two germline ends. Germline V lookup: CDR1 SGDLS, CDR2 YYNGEE. In nucleotides, the CDR3 is TGTGCCAGCAGCGTCGACATGTGGACTGAAGCTTTCTTT. Its translation is CASSVDMWTEAFF.

This clonotype was detected many times. The rearrangement uses TRBV10-3 and TRBJ2-1; 7 bases fit TRBD2. Trimming removed 4 bases from V and 2 bases from J; junction bases left unmatched: 5. Germline V gene lookup returns CDR1 ENHRY and CDR2 SYGVKD. This CDR3 contains 15 residues. In DNA form, the CDR3 reads TGTGCCATCAGTGGGGCTAGCGGACCCTACAATGAGCAGTTCTTC. Encoded protein: CAISGASGPYNEQFF.

This chain joins TRBV5-4 and TRBJ2-3; 8 bases fit TRBD1. Germline values: CDR1 SGHNT, CDR2 YYREEE (reference sequence). Germline trimming cut 4 bases from V and 1 base from J; bases unmatched to any gene: 8. The CDR3 is 16 residues long. Written as DNA, the CDR3 is TGTGCCAGCAGCATGCTCAGGGGGCTTGGCACAGATACGCAGTATTTT. Amino acid sequence: CASSMLRGLGTDTQYF.

The rearrangement links TRBV20-1 to TRBJ1-1; TRBD1 agrees at 8 bases. CDR3 length: 14 amino acids. The J segment lost 0 bases and the V segment lost 2 bases, leaving 2 bases of the junction unmatched. The germline gives CDR1 DFQATT, CDR2 SNEGSKA (reference sequence). This CDR3 reads CSARHRGMNTEAFF. The CDR3 DNA sequence: TGCAGTGCTAGACACAGGGGGATGAACACTGAAGCTTTCTTT.

This clonotype was seen at least ten times. The V and J genes are TRBV4-2 and TRBJ2-5, with 13 bases identical to TRBD2. This CDR3 contains 15 residues. Trimming removed 3 bases from V and 2 bases from J; junction bases left unmatched: 0. The germline gives CDR1 LGHNA, CDR2 YNFKEQ. The chain's CDR3 is CASSQGLAGQETQYF. As DNA, the CDR3 is TGTGCCAGCAGCCAGGGACTAGCGGGACAAGAGACCCAGTACTTC.

This clonotype has only a few counts. The chain carries TRBV5-1 and TRBJ1-1; tentatively, D is TRBD1 (6 bases). Per the germline V gene, CDR1 is SGHRS and CDR2 is YFSETQ. This CDR3 comprises 14 residues. Trimming stripped 4 bases from V and 1 base from J, with 11 bases between. CDR3 region: CASSVSGANTEAFF. The CDR3 DNA sequence: TGCGCCAGCAGCGTGTCAGGGGCGAACACTGAAGCTTTCTTT.

There are a few counts of this clonotype. The V gene is TRBV28, the J gene TRBJ2-1; 8 nucleotides match TRBD2. The CDR3 totals 14 residues. Germline CDR1 and CDR2: MDHEN and SYDVKM. The trim removed 2 bases at V and 8 bases at J, leaving 5 bases unmatched. CDR3: CASSLLAGFDEQFF. CDR3 sequence (DNA): TGTGCCAGCAGTTTACTAGCGGGTTTCGATGAGCAGTTCTTC.

This chain connects TRBV18 to TRBJ2-7, with a possible D match to TRBD2 (5 bases). CDR1 and CDR2 (germline): KGHSH, LQKENI. The CDR3 totals 14 residues. Trimming removed 3 bases at V and 0 bases at J, with 9 bases between. The CDR3 sequence is CASSPVSGSYEQYF. Here the CDR3 DNA reads TGTGCCAGCTCACCGGTGAGCGGCTCCTACGAGCAGTACTTC.

The chain joins TRBV3-1 to TRBJ1-2, with a weak D call TRBD1 (5 bases). Germline V CDR1 and CDR2: LGHDT, YNNKEL (reference sequence). Trimming stripped 0 bases from V and 5 bases from J, with 10 bases between. This CDR3 has 14 amino acids. The CDR3 sequence is CASSQDWGLYGYTF. The CDR3 DNA reads TGTGCCAGCAGCCAAGATTGGGGGTTGTATGGCTACACCTTC.

This clonotype was recorded many times. The CDR3 nucleotides read TGCGCCAGCAGCCAAGTTCGGCAAAGCGAGACCCAGTACTTC. Translating it yields CASSQVRQSETQYF. V and J are TRBV4-3 and TRBJ2-5; D gene unclear. The V end lost 1 base, the J end lost 5 bases, and 11 bases lay between the germline ends. The CDR3 has 14 residues. CDR1 LGHNA and CDR2 YSLEER come from the germline V gene.

A few counts support this clonotype. The genes are TRBV9 and TRBJ2-1; D is uncertain. Germline V gene sequence: CDR1 SGDLS, CDR2 YYNGEE. The CDR3 totals 14 residues. Trimming pared 0 bases from V and 8 bases from J, leaving 12 bases between. This CDR3 is CASSVARSVDEQFF. The CDR3 DNA is TGTGCCAGCAGCGTAGCTCGTTCGGTTGATGAGCAGTTCTTC.

With regard to this clonotype: An end of the junction does not agree with germline; a read error may underlie this. The chain couples TRBV18 to TRBJ2-3; D is possibly TRBD1 (5 bases). There are 17 residues in the CDR3. The germline CDR1 and CDR2 sequences are KGHSH and LQKENI. The CDR3 bases are TGTGTCAGCTCCATTGGTGGGGCACAGCTGAGCACAGATACGCAGTATTTT. It translates to CVSSIGGAQLSTDTQYF.

The chain recombines TRBV4-3 with TRBJ1-4, with a tentative D call TRBD1 (5 bases). This CDR3 is 15 amino acids long. Germline V gene sequence: CDR1 LGHNA, CDR2 YSLEER. V lost 3 bases, J lost 4 bases, and 12 bases lay in between. CDR3 amino acids: CASSQGTANNEKLFF. As DNA, the CDR3 is TGCGCCAGCAGCCAGGGGACGGCCAATAATGAAAAACTGTTTTTT.

This clonotype turned up a few times. An end of the junction does not agree with germline; a read error may underlie this. The CDR3 nucleotides are TGTGCCAGTAGCTCCTGGGCAGGGGACTCTGGGGCCAACGTCCTGACTTTC. Protein sequence: CASSSWAGDSGANVLTF. This rearrangement joins TRBV7-9 to TRBJ2-6, with a possible D match to TRBD1 (6 bases). The length of the CDR3 is 17 residues. Germline V gene lookup returns CDR1 SEHNR and CDR2 FQNEAQ (reference sequence). The full variable domain, in which reference TRBV7-9 and TRBJ2-6 provide the parts outside the CDR3, is DTGVSQNPRHKITKRGQNVTFRCDPISEHNRLYWYRQTLGQGPEFLTYFQNEAQLEKSRLLSDRFSAERPKGSFSTLEIQRTEQGDSAMYLCASSSWAGDSGANVLTFGAGSRLTVL.

On this clonotype itself: Here the CDR3 omits its conserved ending phenylalanine or tryptophan, so a read error is the likely source. The V call is TRBV9, the J call TRBJ1-2; TRBD1 is a possible D gene (5 bases). V was pared by 4 bases and J by 5 bases, with 18 bases between. The germline V gene encodes CDR1 SGDLS and CDR2 YYNGEE. This CDR3 region has 15 residues. This CDR3 is CASSPSDLDSYGYTC. The CDR3 bases are TGTGCCAGCAGCCCCAGCGATTTAGACAGTTATGGCTACACCTGC.

This clonotype has just a few counts. The chain has TRBV14 and TRBJ1-2; D might be TRBD1 (6 bases). CDR3 length: 13 residues. V was clipped by 3 bases and J by 8 bases, with 13 bases between them. CDR1 is SGHDN and CDR2 is FVKESK in the germline V gene. The CDR3 region has the DNA TGTGCCAGCAGCCAGGTCAGGGGAAGCGGCTACACCTTC. Translating gives CASSQVRGSGYTF.

This clonotype occurred a few times. V gene TRBV28 combines with J gene TRBJ2-7, with 9 nucleotides matching TRBD2. Germline V CDR1 and CDR2: MDHEN, SYDVKM. The V and J ends lost 6 bases and 7 bases, in that order; junction bases with no gene match: 13. This CDR3 is 15 amino acids long. The CDR3 nucleotides read TGTGCCAGCAGGTGGGAGCGGGAGGTGAGGAATGAGCAGTACTTC. It specifies CASRWEREVRNEQYF.

This clonotype was counted between two and nine times. The chain links TRBV20-1 to TRBJ2-5; TRBD2 agrees at 8 bases. The CDR3 is 15 amino acids. Trimming removed 3 bases from V and 1 base from J; junction bases left unmatched: 7. Germline V CDR1 and CDR2: DFQATT, SNEGSKA (reference sequence). CDR3 protein: CSASLGGGRQETQYF. CDR3 DNA sequence: TGCAGTGCTAGTCTGGGCGGGGGGCGCCAAGAGACCCAGTACTTC.

This clonotype was observed at least ten times. The rearrangement links TRBV27 to TRBJ2-5; 10 positions agree with TRBD2. The germline CDR1 and CDR2 sequences are MNHEY and SMNVEV (reference sequence). The CDR3 has 19 amino acids. Trimming at V came to 3 bases and at J to 3 bases, leaving 16 bases not matched to a gene. This CDR3 reads CASSLRGLASPGWEETQYF. Written as DNA, the CDR3 is TGTGCCAGCAGTTTGAGGGGACTAGCGTCTCCGGGCTGGGAAGAGACCCAGTACTTC.

This clonotype was detected only a few times. The V and J genes are TRBV20-1 and TRBJ1-2, with D uncertain. V dropped 1 base and J dropped 7 bases, with 7 bases sitting between them. There are 11 residues in the CDR3. Germline V gives CDR1 DFQATT, CDR2 SNEGSKA (reference sequence). CDR3: CSARVQIGYTF. The CDR3 coding sequence is TGCAGTGCTAGAGTGCAGATTGGCTACACCTTC.

The CDR3 region is CASSLVGTWGETQYF. The DNA for the CDR3 is TGTGCCAGCAGCTTAGTTGGGACCTGGGGAGAGACCCAGTACTTC. The chain carries TRBV7-6 and TRBJ2-5; D possibly matches TRBD1 or TRBD2 (5 bases each). V shed 1 base and J shed 4 bases, with 13 bases lying between them. This CDR3 comprises 15 residues. Germline assignment: CDR1 SGHVS and CDR2 FNYEAQ.

This clonotype has just one count. This chain connects TRBV6-5 to TRBJ1-2; possible D gene TRBD1, 5 bases. V dropped 6 bases and J dropped 8 bases, with 22 bases sitting between them. Germline values: CDR1 MNHEY, CDR2 SVGAGI. The CDR3 length is 15 residues. In DNA form, the CDR3 reads TGTGCCAGCAGAAGTCCGCTAGGGGACCGGGGAGGCTACACCTTC. It specifies CASRSPLGDRGGYTF.